Shown below are 9 T cell receptor beta chains from a single sample sequenced in a study of early T cells in non-severe SARS-CoV-2 infection. TCRdb ran MiXCR on the 5' RACE reads and lists one entry per CDR3 protein. The sample includes over 55,000 distinct CDR3 sequences, about an eighth of them seen just once. Sequences were derived from whole blood, sampled at baseline. The receptors derive from an adult who was a healthcare worker with PCR-confirmed SARS-CoV-2 infection or an uninfected control (not recorded which).

The V and J genes are TRBV6-2 or TRBV6-3 and TRBJ1-3, with D uncertain. The germline V gene encodes CDR1 MNHEY and CDR2 SVGEGT. This CDR3 contains 16 residues. Trimming left V 2 bases short and J 1 base short, with 12 bases between. CDR3: CASSYGRPSSGNTIYF. CDR3 DNA sequence: TGTGCCAGCAGTTACGGCAGGCCCTCGTCTGGAAACACCATATATTTT.

The CDR3 loop is CASSIIGTDSYEQYF. In DNA form, the CDR3 reads TGTGCCAGTAGTATAATAGGGACAGATTCCTACGAGCAGTACTTC. V is TRBV19 and J is TRBJ2-7, with 7 nucleotides matching TRBD1. With V trimmed by 2 bases and J by 1 base, 5 bases remained unmatched. Germline loops: CDR1 LNHDA, CDR2 SQIVND (reference sequence). This CDR3 is built from 15 residues. Based on the CDR3 plus reference TRBV19 and TRBJ2-7, the full variable domain is DGGITQSPKYLFRKEGQNVTLSCEQNLNHDAMYWYRQDPGQGLRLIYYSQIVNDFQKGDIAEGYSVSREKKESFPLTVTSAQKNPTAFYLCASSIIGTDSYEQYFGPGTRLTVT.

At least ten counts were recorded for this clonotype. The rearrangement joins TRBV13 to TRBJ1-6; TRBD1 matches at 7 bases. Germline V CDR1 and CDR2: PRHDT, FYEKMQ (reference sequence). This CDR3 is built from 17 residues. With V trimmed by 2 bases and J by 7 bases, 11 bases remained unmatched. The chain's CDR3 is CASSLRSPTGANSPLHF. CDR3 nucleotides: TGTGCCAGCAGCTTACGATCCCCCACAGGGGCCAATTCACCCCTCCACTTT.

This clonotype was seen a few times. The chain joins TRBV3-1 to TRBJ1-5; perhaps TRBD1 as D (6 bases). This CDR3 is built from 14 residues. The V and J ends lost 5 bases and 0 bases respectively, with 8 bases between them. Germline-derived CDR1 and CDR2 are LGHDT and YNNKEL (reference sequence). CDR3 sequence: CASSGQNSNQPQHF. In nucleotides, the CDR3 is TGTGCCAGCAGCGGACAGAATAGCAATCAGCCCCAGCATTTT.

This clonotype has only a few counts. This rearrangement joins TRBV6-5 to TRBJ2-3; D possibly corresponds to TRBD1 (6 bases). The V end was cut by 2 bases, the J end by 1 base, with 10 bases between. The germline V gene has CDR1 MNHEY and CDR2 SVGAGI. This CDR3 spans 15 amino acids. The chain's CDR3 is CASSYTGYRTDTQYF. CDR3 DNA sequence: TGTGCCAGCAGTTACACAGGGTATCGCACAGATACGCAGTATTTT.

This clonotype has a count of ten or more. The chain couples TRBV29-1 to TRBJ1-1, with a possible D match to TRBD1 (5 bases). Trimming took 5 bases from V and 4 from J, leaving 17 bases between them. This CDR3 is built from 14 residues. Germline loops: CDR1 SQVTM, CDR2 ANQGSEA. CDR3 sequence: CSVIPGAGSTEAFF. As DNA, the CDR3 is TGCAGCGTTATTCCCGGGGCGGGGAGCACTGAAGCTTTCTTT.

V and J are TRBV5-8 and TRBJ1-5; TRBD1 matches 9 bases. This CDR3 is 15 amino acids long. With 3 bases clipped from V and 5 bases from J, the junction kept 6 bases outside the gene matches. Germline V lookup: CDR1 SGHTS, CDR2 YDEGEE. The CDR3 is CASSSGTGPHQPQHF. DNA for the CDR3: TGTGCCAGCAGCTCGGGGACAGGGCCGCATCAGCCCCAGCATTTT. Based on the CDR3 plus reference TRBV5-8 and TRBJ1-5, the full variable domain is EAGVTQSPTHLIKTRGQQATLRCSPISGHTSVYWYQQALGLGLQFLLWYDEGEERNRGNFPPRFSGRQFPNYSSELNVNALELEDSALYLCASSSGTGPHQPQHFGDGTRLSIL.

This chain joins TRBV11-2 and TRBJ2-7; 12 bases fit TRBD2. This CDR3 spans 16 amino acids. CDR1 is SGHAT and CDR2 is FQNNGV in the germline V gene. Trimming took 5 bases from V and 1 from J; bases not matched to a gene: 6. CDR3 sequence (DNA): TGTGCCAGCAGCCCGACTAGCGGGGGCCCTTCCTACGAGCAGTACTTC. Its translation is CASSPTSGGPSYEQYF.

This clonotype was recorded a few times. The chain recombines TRBV4-3 with TRBJ2-2; 14 nucleotides line up with TRBD2. Trimming removed 7 bases from V and 4 bases from J; junction bases left unmatched: 11. Germline assignment: CDR1 LGHNA and CDR2 YSLEER. This CDR3 comprises 18 residues. As DNA, the CDR3 is TGCGCCAGCACCCCGGGACTAGCGGGGGAGATCTCCACCGGGGAGCTGTTTTTT. It translates to CASTPGLAGEISTGELFF.